Below are 18 T cell receptor beta chains sequenced from a single sample in a study of regulatory T cells in long-lasting Graves disease. Assembly of TCR beta libraries relied on iRepertoire HTBI primers together with Arm-PCR of CDR3 regions. One entry per CDR3 protein results from TCRdb running MiXCR on the multiplex PCR reads. The top ten hold about 7.8% of the sample, which has fewer than 450,000 distinct CDR3 sequences, 15% seen once. Time point denoted: newly diagnosed GD, antithyroid drugs for less than 3 months. The TCR library was made from RNA extracted from PBMCs. These data are also associated with another study on T cells in Graves' hyperthyroidism and ophthalmopathy.

Sequencing used peripheral blood mononuclear cells (PBMCs), obtained at new diagnosis, from a patient treated with antithyroid drugs. These receptors all stem from a woman aged 40 to 50 with Graves disease.

This clonotype was picked up many times. This chain links TRBV12-3 or TRBV12-4 with TRBJ2-6, with D uncertain. The CDR3 is 13 amino acids. With 6 bases removed from V and 1 base from J, the gap between germline ends came to 4 bases. The CDR3 sequence: CASRSSGANVLTF. Written as DNA, the CDR3 is TGTGCCAGCAGGTCTTCTGGGGCCAACGTCCTGACTTTC.

This clonotype showed up many times. V usage is TRBV7-9 and J usage is TRBJ2-6; TRBD2 matches at 7 bases. The trim removed 6 bases at V and 0 bases at J, leaving 8 bases unmatched. The germline V gene has CDR1 SEHNR and CDR2 FQNEAQ (reference sequence). The CDR3 consists of 17 residues. The CDR3 loop reads CASRFKRDYSGANVLTF. In DNA, the CDR3 is TGTGCCAGCAGGTTCAAGCGGGACTACTCTGGGGCCAACGTCCTGACTTTC.

This clonotype was observed at least ten times. The chain carries TRBV5-5 and TRBJ1-1, with D possibly matching TRBD1 (6 bases). V lost 4 bases and J 3 bases, leaving 16 bases between the germline ends. Germline loops: CDR1 SGHKS, CDR2 YYEKEE (reference sequence). There are 15 residues in the CDR3. In nucleotides, the CDR3 is TGTGCCAGCAGCATCGGACAGCTGGGACACACTGAAGCTTTCTTT. Encoded protein: CASSIGQLGHTEAFF.

This clonotype was counted at least ten times. This chain connects TRBV5-1 to TRBJ2-7; unclear D gene. The CDR3 covers 13 residues. V was cut by 5 bases and J by 2 bases, with 11 bases left in between. Per germline, CDR1 SGHRS and CDR2 YFSETQ. CDR3 DNA: TGCGCCAGCAGGAGGTATGGGACCTACGAGCAGTACTTC. Its protein is CASRRYGTYEQYF.

Only a few counts were recorded for this clonotype. The J gene is TRBJ2-3, the V gene TRBV5-1; D not certain. The V gene lost 3 bases and the J gene lost 5 bases, with 10 bases spanning the gap. Germline V CDR1 and CDR2: SGHRS, YFSETQ. CDR3 length: 13 residues. The chain's CDR3 is CASSSGLRDTQYF. The CDR3 bases are TGCGCCAGCAGCTCGGGTCTCCGAGATACGCAGTATTTT.

This clonotype has a handful of counts. The J gene is TRBJ2-2, the V gene TRBV6-9; 12 bases are a match to TRBD2. The CDR3 runs to 18 residues. CDR1 and CDR2 (germline): MNHGY, SVAAGI. Unmatched junction bases numbered 13, after V lost 3 bases and J lost 8 bases. The DNA for the CDR3 is TGTGCCAGCAGTTACTCGAACGGAGGACTAGCGGGATCTGGGGAGCTGTTTTTT. Translation gives CASSYSNGGLAGSGELFF.

This clonotype was seen a handful of times. The V gene is TRBV11-3, the J gene TRBJ2-1, with TRBD2 matching 13 bases. The CDR3 has 19 residues. CDR1 and CDR2 (germline): SGHNT, YENEEA. J lost 5 bases, V lost 0 bases, and 10 bases had no gene match. CDR3 nucleotides: TGTGCCAGCAGCTTAGACCTGGGACTAGCGGGACTCAGAGACAATGAGCAGTTCTTC. The encoded protein is CASSLDLGLAGLRDNEQFF.

This clonotype occurred many times. This sequence joins TRBV27 and TRBJ2-1; D ambiguous. The CDR3 runs 15 residues. CDR1 and CDR2 (germline): MNHEY, SMNVEV (reference sequence). Trimming took off 6 bases at V and 4 bases at J, with 16 bases between the two ends. The CDR3 sequence is CASRDNTGPYNEQFF. The CDR3 nucleotides read TGTGCCAGCAGGGATAATACGGGCCCTTACAATGAGCAGTTCTTC.

The genes are TRBV6-1 and TRBJ2-3; 9 bases line up with TRBD2. The CDR3 covers 15 residues. In germline, CDR1 is MNHNS, CDR2 SASEGT. After removal of 4 bases from V and 2 bases from J, the junction contained 4 bases not matched to a gene. The CDR3 DNA is TGTGCCAGCAGTGCGACTAGCGGATACACAGATACGCAGTATTTT. The encoded protein is CASSATSGYTDTQYF.

This chain joins TRBV3-1 and TRBJ2-1; TRBD2 matches at 8 bases. The V gene end was trimmed by 4 bases and the J gene end by 10 bases; junction bases not matched to a gene: 12. The CDR3 is 15 amino acids. The germline CDR1 and CDR2 sequences are LGHDT and YNNKEL (reference sequence). The CDR3 spells CASSPPYGRAQEQFF. DNA of the CDR3: TGTGCCAGCAGCCCACCTTACGGGAGGGCCCAGGAGCAGTTCTTC.

Note on this clonotype: With a much larger clone just one base away, this may be a read error. The CDR3 DNA follows: TGTGCCAGCAGCCTCCACCGCGGGGGCCCCTACAATGATCAGTTCTTC. Translation gives CASSLHRGGPYNDQFF. The genes are TRBV7-9 and TRBJ2-1; weak D call: TRBD2 (7 bases). The germline V gene encodes CDR1 SEHNR and CDR2 FQNEAQ (reference sequence). CDR3 size: 16 residues.

This clonotype occurred a few times. This CDR3 fails to terminate in the conserved phenylalanine or tryptophan, so it likely reflects a read error. DNA of the CDR3: TGTGCCAGCAAAGGGACACCGGGCGGCGATGAGCAGTTCCTC. Amino acid sequence: CASKGTPGGDEQFL. V usage is TRBV7-3 and J usage is TRBJ2-1; D possibly corresponds to TRBD1 (6 bases). Germline V gene lookup returns CDR1 SGHTA and CDR2 FQGTGA. The V gene lost 7 bases and the J gene lost 8 bases, with 18 bases spanning the gap. The CDR3 extends over 14 amino acids.

This clonotype was counted many times. The chain recombines TRBV7-8 with TRBJ1-6; 8 bases agree with TRBD1. J lost 3 bases, V lost 7 bases, and 8 bases had no gene match. There are 16 residues in the CDR3. Germline values: CDR1 SGHVS, CDR2 FQNEAQ. In DNA, the CDR3 is TGTGCCAGCACTGATGGGACAGGCTACTATAATTCACCCCTCCACTTT. Its protein is CASTDGTGYYNSPLHF. The full variable domain, rest sourced from reference TRBV7-8 and TRBJ1-6, is GAGVSQSPRYKVAKRGQDVALRCDPISGHVSLFWYQQALGQGPEFLTYFQNEAQLDKSGLPSDRFFAERPEGSVSTLKIQRTQQEDSAVYLCASTDGTGYYNSPLHFGNGTRLTVT.

This clonotype was counted at least ten times. J is TRBJ1-5 and V is TRBV12-3 or TRBV12-4, with 7 bases that match TRBD1. V gave up 5 bases and J gave up 0 bases; unmatched junction bases: 7. This CDR3 comprises 16 residues. The DNA for the CDR3 is TGTGCCAGCAGTAACCCCAGGGGGTATAGCAATCAGCCCCAGCATTTT. This encodes CASSNPRGYSNQPQHF.

This clonotype came up many times. In DNA, the CDR3 is TGTGCCAGCAGCCAGATCGAGGCGGGACCCTTCGAGGAGACCCAGTACTTC. This translates into CASSQIEAGPFEETQYF. The chain couples TRBV5-6 to TRBJ2-5; D perhaps matches TRBD2 (6 bases). The CDR3 sequence is 17 residues long. Germline V gives CDR1 SGHDT, CDR2 YYEEEE. V was cut by 4 bases and J by 5 bases, with 24 bases left in between.

V and J are TRBV6-4 and TRBJ1-4, with 8 bases lining up with TRBD1. Trimming removed 4 bases from V and 3 bases from J; junction bases left unmatched: 4. Germline assignment: CDR1 MRHNA and CDR2 SNTAGT. The CDR3 consists of 15 residues. The CDR3: CASSGLQGANEKLFF. The CDR3 nucleotides are TGTGCCAGCAGTGGGTTACAGGGGGCTAATGAAAAACTGTTTTTT.

CDR3 DNA sequence: TGTGCCAGCAGCTTAAAGGTAACTAGCGGGCTCGATGAGCAGTTCTTC. Translating it yields CASSLKVTSGLDEQFF. This chain links TRBV7-9 with TRBJ2-1, with 9 bases aligning to TRBD2. After removal of 2 bases from V and 8 bases from J, the junction contained 10 bases not matched to a gene. Germline V gene data show CDR1 as SEHNR and CDR2 as FQNEAQ (reference sequence). This CDR3 contains 16 residues.

This clonotype was detected ten times or more. The chain employs TRBV15 and TRBJ2-5; TRBD1 might be the D (5 bases). CDR3 length: 15 residues. Trimming shortened V by 0 bases and J by 4 bases, and 12 bases separated the two germline ends. Germline V gene lookup returns CDR1 LNHNV and CDR2 YYDKDF (reference sequence). As DNA, the CDR3 is TGTGCCACCAGCAGAGATCCACAGGCGGCAGAGACCCAGTACTTC. Its translation: CATSRDPQAAETQYF. The full variable domain, completed using reference TRBV15 and TRBJ2-5, is DAMVIQNPRYQVTQFGKPVTLSCSQTLNHNVMYWYQQKSSQAPKLLFHYYDKDFNNEADTPDNFQSRRPNTSFCFLDIRSPGLGDTAMYLCATSRDPQAAETQYFGPGTRLLVL.